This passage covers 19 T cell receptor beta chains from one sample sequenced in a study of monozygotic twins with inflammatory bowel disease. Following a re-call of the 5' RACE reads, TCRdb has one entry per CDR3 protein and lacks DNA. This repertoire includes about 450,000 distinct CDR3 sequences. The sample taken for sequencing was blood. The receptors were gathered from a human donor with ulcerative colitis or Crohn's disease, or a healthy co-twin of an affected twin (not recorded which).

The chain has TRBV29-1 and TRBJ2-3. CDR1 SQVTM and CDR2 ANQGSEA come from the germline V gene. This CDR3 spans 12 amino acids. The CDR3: CSVEAKSDTQYF.

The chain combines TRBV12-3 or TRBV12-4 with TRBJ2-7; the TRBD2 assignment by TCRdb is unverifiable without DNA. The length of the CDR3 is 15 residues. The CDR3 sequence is CASTDNRLAGREQYF.

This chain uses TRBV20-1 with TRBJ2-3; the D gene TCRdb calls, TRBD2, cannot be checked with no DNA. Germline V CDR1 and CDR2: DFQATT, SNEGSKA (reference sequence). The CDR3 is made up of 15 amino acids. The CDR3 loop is CSASEREGPADTQYF.

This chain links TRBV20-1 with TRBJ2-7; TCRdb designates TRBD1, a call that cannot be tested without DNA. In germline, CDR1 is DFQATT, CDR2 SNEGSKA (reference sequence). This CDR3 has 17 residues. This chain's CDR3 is CSARDGGRTSKSYEQYF.

CDR3 residues: CAIGETGDGGKLFF. This chain connects TRBV10-3 to TRBJ1-4; TCRdb selects TRBD1, and the lack of DNA leaves this call unchecked. This CDR3 is 14 amino acids long. CDR1 and CDR2 from the germline V gene are ENHRY and SYGVKD.

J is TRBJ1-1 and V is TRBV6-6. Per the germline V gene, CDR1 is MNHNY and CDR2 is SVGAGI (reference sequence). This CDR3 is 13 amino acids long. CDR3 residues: CASTLDFSTEAFF.

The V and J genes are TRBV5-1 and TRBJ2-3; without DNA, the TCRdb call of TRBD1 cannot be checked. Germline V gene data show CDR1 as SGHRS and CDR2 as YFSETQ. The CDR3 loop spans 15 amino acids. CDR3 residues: CASSVRQGATDTQYF.

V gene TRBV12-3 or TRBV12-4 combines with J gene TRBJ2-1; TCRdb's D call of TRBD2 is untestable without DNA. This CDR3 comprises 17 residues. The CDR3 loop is CASSPSPQLAVKDEQFF.

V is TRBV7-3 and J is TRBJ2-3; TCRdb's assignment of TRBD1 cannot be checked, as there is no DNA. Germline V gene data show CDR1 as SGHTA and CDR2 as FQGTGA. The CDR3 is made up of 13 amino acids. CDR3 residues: CASSSEPQGTQYF.

This chain's CDR3 is CASSAPGTASLNEQFF. The chain carries TRBV9 and TRBJ2-1; TCRdb proposes TRBD1, but this gene call is untestable without DNA. Germline assignment: CDR1 SGDLS and CDR2 YYNGEE. CDR3 length: 16 amino acids.

The CDR3 loop reads CASSLEQGRAFF. The chain combines TRBV12-3 or TRBV12-4 with TRBJ1-1; TCRdb picks TRBD1, but there is no DNA to check that call. CDR3 size: 12 residues.

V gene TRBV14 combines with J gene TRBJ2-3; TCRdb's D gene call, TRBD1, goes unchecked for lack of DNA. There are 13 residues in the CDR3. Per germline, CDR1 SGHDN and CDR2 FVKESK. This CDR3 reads CASSPLAEDTQYF. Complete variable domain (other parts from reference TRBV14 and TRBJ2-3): EAGVTQFPSHSVIEKGQTVTLRCDPISGHDNLYWYRRVMGKEIKFLLHFVKESKQDESGMPNNRFLAERTGGTYSTLKVQPAELEDSGVYFCASSPLAEDTQYFGPGTRLTVL.

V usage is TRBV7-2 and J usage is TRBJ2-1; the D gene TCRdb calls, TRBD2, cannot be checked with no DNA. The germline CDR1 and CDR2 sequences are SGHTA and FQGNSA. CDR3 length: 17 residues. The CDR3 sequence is CASSLGLAGAAYNEQFF.

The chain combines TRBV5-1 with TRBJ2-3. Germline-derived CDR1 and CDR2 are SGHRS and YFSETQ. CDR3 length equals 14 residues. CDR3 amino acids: CASSLAVSPDTQYF.

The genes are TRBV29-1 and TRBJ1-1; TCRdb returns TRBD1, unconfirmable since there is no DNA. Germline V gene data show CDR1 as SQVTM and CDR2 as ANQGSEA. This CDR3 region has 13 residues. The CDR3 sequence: CSVEEGVGTEAFF.

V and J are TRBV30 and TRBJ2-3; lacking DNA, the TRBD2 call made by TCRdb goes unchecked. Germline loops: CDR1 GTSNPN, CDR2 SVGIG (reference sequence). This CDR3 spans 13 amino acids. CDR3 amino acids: CAWSTGGPDTQYF.

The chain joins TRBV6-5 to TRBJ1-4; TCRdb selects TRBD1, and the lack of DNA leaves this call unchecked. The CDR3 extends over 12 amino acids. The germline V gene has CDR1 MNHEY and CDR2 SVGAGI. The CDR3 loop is CASSPPGEKLFF.

This chain's CDR3 is CASTPGQGGPGELFF. This chain links TRBV5-1 with TRBJ2-2; TCRdb's D call of TRBD1 is untestable without DNA. Germline V gene lookup returns CDR1 SGHRS and CDR2 YFSETQ. The CDR3 is 15 amino acids.

CDR3 protein: CASSPVAGGNSPLHF. The rearrangement joins TRBV3-1 to TRBJ1-6. The CDR3 sequence is 15 residues long. Germline values: CDR1 LGHDT, CDR2 YNNKEL (reference sequence). The full variable domain, its missing parts supplied by reference TRBV3-1 and TRBJ1-6, is DTAVSQTPKYLVTQMGNDKSIKCEQNLGHDTMYWYKQDSKKFLKIMFSYNNKELIINETVPNRFSPKSPDKAHLNLHINSLELGDSAVYFCASSPVAGGNSPLHFGNGTRLTVT.